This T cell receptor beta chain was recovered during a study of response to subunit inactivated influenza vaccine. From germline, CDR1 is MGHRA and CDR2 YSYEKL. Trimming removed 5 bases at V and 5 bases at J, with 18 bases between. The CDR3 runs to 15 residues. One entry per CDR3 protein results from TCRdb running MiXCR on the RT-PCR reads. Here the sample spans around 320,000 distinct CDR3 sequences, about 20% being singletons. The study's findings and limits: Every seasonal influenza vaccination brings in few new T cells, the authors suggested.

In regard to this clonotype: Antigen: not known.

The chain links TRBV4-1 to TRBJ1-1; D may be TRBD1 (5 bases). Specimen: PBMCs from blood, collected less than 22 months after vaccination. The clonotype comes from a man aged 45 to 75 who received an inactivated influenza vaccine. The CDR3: CASSAPGGGNTEAFF. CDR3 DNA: TGCGCCAGCAGCGCCCCCGGGGGGGGGAATACTGAAGCTTTCTTT.